This record covers a single T cell receptor beta chain. The sample holds a few counts of this clonotype. Its antigen is still unknown. No much larger clone is present one base from it, and per-base qualities are unavailable. The 40 or so donors, aged about 6 to 95 years, were systemically healthy Caucasian individuals from Russia. Each donor gave ten milliliters of peripheral blood, drawn into EDTA-treated Vacutainer tubes. Ficoll-Paque density-gradient centrifugation was used to isolate PBMCs, with at least 6.5 million obtained per sample. Total RNA was extracted from PBMCs with Trizol reagent, with at least 5.5 micrograms obtained per sample. Naive CD45RAhigh/CD27high T cell percentages were measured by flow cytometry on a PBMC aliquot from every donor. The data derive from a study of blood T cells in healthy people across ages (dated by TCRdb to the mid-2010s). About the investigation overall: Template switching captured roughly one uniquely barcoded TCR beta cDNA molecule per two T cells in model experiments. The study measured age-related changes in TCR beta repertoire diversity using deep sequencing normalized with unique cDNA molecular identifiers. The donors were divided into four age groups: young (average around 16 years), middle-aged (approximately 42), aged (about 61) and long-lived (about 80). Donors of different ages were randomly distributed across sequencing lanes to avoid experimental bias. Using the same blood draw, the study looked at two additional independent replicas of 1 million unique cDNA reads for two donors, one aged 18 to 30 and the other aged 80 or older.

The CDR3 has 12 amino acids, counting the end cysteine and phenylalanine. Here the CDR3 DNA is all that survives: 36 bases in frame from base 1. The V end loses 3 bases and the J end loses 8 bases, and a stretch of 8 bases separates them. Library creation used 5' RACE. The sequencer was an Illumina HiSeq 2500. A second PCR of roughly 7 to 11 cycles was performed with a sample-barcoded 5' primer and a J-beta primer mix. A unique molecular identifier was introduced onto each TCR beta cDNA molecule by a template-switch 5' adaptor carrying 12 random nucleotides. Each sample yielded at least 3 million CDR3-containing paired-end reads. All of the RNA was converted into first-strand cDNA using the Mint cDNA synthesis kit, with a TRBC-specific oligonucleotide serving as the primer. All cDNA was treated with uracil-DNA glycosylase and then went through a first 18-cycle PCR with the universal primers M1SS and BC2_uni_R. In the paper's pipeline: Each sample was normalized by randomly selecting 1 million high-quality reads, each carrying a distinct molecular identifier. Instead of being binned into consensus sequences, reads that shared molecular identifiers were thrown out. CDR3 identification, clonotype clustering and error correction used MiTCR with a Q25 quality threshold and the strictest error-elimination algorithm. A nonparametric unseen species model with Euler transformation was used to estimate lower-bound total TCR beta diversity. TCRdb reprocessed the public reads (quality trimming at Q25 with fastp, clone calling with MiXCR) and kept in-frame beta chains. Rows are unified per CDR3 protein, each entry keeping the most common DNA and genes. The authors' filters were not applied to this entry. Recorded for this sample are 1,300,000 or so distinct CDR3 sequences; approximately 59% of them occurred a single time. The top ten clonotypes cover 6.5% to 8% of the sample.

Results the study describes overall, beyond this receptor: Because the CMV infection status of the donors was unknown, age-related changes in expanded clonotypes may potentially have been confounded. Compared with the aged group, the long-lived group had more naive CD4+ T cells, fewer expanded clones and increased TCR diversity, a pattern suggesting age selection. Estimates of total diversity based on one million sequenced T cells were considered lower bounds and underestimates. There was a strong correlation between observed TCR beta diversity and the percentage of naive T cells measured by flow cytometry. Observed TCR beta diversity per million T cells fell roughly linearly with age, and a significant reduction was already apparent by age around 36. Because profiling used bulk unsorted PBMCs, naive and antigen-experienced compartments could not be compared conclusively.

The chain was built from TRBV12-3 or TRBV12-4 and TRBJ2-1; the D gene assignment is perhaps TRBD1 or TRBD2, with each matching 6 bases. The sequence came from a young man in good health. The sample comprised blood. The sequence in DNA is TGTGCCAGCAGTTTTGGGGGGCATGAGCAGTTCTTC. This gives the protein CASSFGGHEQFF.